These T cell receptor beta chains were read from a single sample in a study of healthy donors' naive CD4 and CD8 T cells. One entry per CDR3 protein, called by TCRdb with MiXCR from the reads. The data contain approximately 180,000 distinct CDR3 sequences, about 74% of them singletons. The sample was naive CD4+ and CD8+ T cells sorted from blood, pooled from several donors. These receptors were obtained from a pool of human donors in good health; the sample pools cells from several healthy donors. The CDR3 runs from the conserved cysteine through the conserved F or W. D genes are given only for firm matches. Expanded clones are given a class, and other clones once, few, many or no size at all.

>-|-|TRBJ1-1|TRBV29-1
TGCAGCGTCCGAGACGTAGGTGAAGCTTTCTTT
CSVRDVGEAFF
>-|-|TRBJ1-1|TRBV27
TGTGCCAGCAGTTTGGCGCGACGGGCTAACACTGAAGCTTTCTTT
CASSLARRANTEAFF
>-|-|TRBJ2-1|TRBV29-1
TGCAGCGAAGAGACTGAATTGTACAATGAGCAGTTCTTC
CSEETELYNEQFF
>-|-|TRBJ2-1|TRBV29-1
TGCAGCGTCCCGAGGGGGGCGAGCTCCTACAATGAGCAGTTCTTC
CSVPRGASSYNEQFF
>-|once|TRBJ2-1|TRBV4-2
TGTGCCAGCAGCCAAGATAAGGCTCAGAGGGAGCAGTTCTTC
CASSQDKAQREQFF
>-|-|TRBJ1-1|TRBV30
TGTGCCTGGAGTCGACAGGTTGAAGCTTTCTTT
CAWSRQVEAFF
>-|-|TRBJ2-7|TRBV19
TGTGCCAGTAGGGAACAACAGGGTCCCTACGAGCAGTACTTC
CASREQQGPYEQYF
>-|-|TRBJ1-1|TRBV13
TGTGCCAGCAGCTTCGCGGGGCCCATGAACACTGAAGCTTTCTTT
CASSFAGPMNTEAFF
>-|once|TRBJ1-1|TRBV27
TGTGCCAGCAGTCAAGGGACAAACCCTGAAGCTTTCTTT
CASSQGTNPEAFF
>TRBD1|-|TRBJ2-1|TRBV27
TGTGCCAGCAGTTTGGGACAGGGTGAGAATGAGCAGTTCTTC
CASSLGQGENEQFF
>-|-|TRBJ2-6|TRBV27
TGTGCCAGCCTAGAGATACGGCCCGGGGCCAACGTCCTGACTTTC
CASLEIRPGANVLTF
>-|-|TRBJ1-2|TRBV7-9
TGTGCCAGCCGCCGCGGGGGAGCTAACTATGGCTACACCTTC
CASRRGGANYGYTF
>-|-|TRBJ1-2|TRBV19
TGTGCCAGTAGTCCCTCGGTAGGGACTAACTATGGCTACACCTTC
CASSPSVGTNYGYTF
>-|-|TRBJ2-1|TRBV12-3/TRBV12-4
TGTGCCTGCAGAAAGGACTACAATGAGCAGTTCTTC
CACRKDYNEQFF
>-|few|TRBJ2-7|TRBV28
TGTGCCAGCAGTTTATACGGCGAGCAGTACTTC
CASSLYGEQYF
>TRBD2|-|TRBJ2-1|TRBV6-1
TGTGCCAGCAGTGACCTGACTAGCGGTAGCTCCTACAATGAGCAGTTCTTC
CASSDLTSGSSYNEQFF
>TRBD1|-|TRBJ1-1|TRBV7-8
TGTGCCAGCAGCCCGTCCTGGCGGGACAGGGGCTTGAACACTGAAGCTTTCTTT
CASSPSWRDRGLNTEAFF
>-|-|TRBJ2-7|TRBV5-1
TGCGCCAGCAGCCCAAATCCGGGACAAATCTACGAGCAGTACTTC
CASSPNPGQIYEQYF
>-|-|TRBJ1-1|TRBV29-1
TGCACCTTCCGGTCTACTGAAGCTTTCTTT
CTFRSTEAFF
>-|few|TRBJ2-4|TRBV29-1
TGCAGCGTCCCGAGTTTGAGGAGTAACATTCAGTACTTC
CSVPSLRSNIQYF
>-|-|TRBJ1-2|TRBV29-1
TGCAGCGTTGTGACAGCCATGAACTATGGCTACACCTTC
CSVVTAMNYGYTF
>-|few|TRBJ1-2|TRBV19
TGTGCCAGTAGTCTGCAACGTGGTACTAACTATGGCTACACCTTC
CASSLQRGTNYGYTF
>-|few|TRBJ1-1|TRBV29-1
TGCAGCGTTCAGCCCCGCAGGGGATACATGAACACTGAAGCTTTCTTT
CSVQPRRGYMNTEAFF
>TRBD1|few|TRBJ1-1|TRBV27
TGTGCCAGCAGTTTATCGGGGGACAGGGGATTGCACACTGAAGCTTTCTTT
CASSLSGDRGLHTEAFF